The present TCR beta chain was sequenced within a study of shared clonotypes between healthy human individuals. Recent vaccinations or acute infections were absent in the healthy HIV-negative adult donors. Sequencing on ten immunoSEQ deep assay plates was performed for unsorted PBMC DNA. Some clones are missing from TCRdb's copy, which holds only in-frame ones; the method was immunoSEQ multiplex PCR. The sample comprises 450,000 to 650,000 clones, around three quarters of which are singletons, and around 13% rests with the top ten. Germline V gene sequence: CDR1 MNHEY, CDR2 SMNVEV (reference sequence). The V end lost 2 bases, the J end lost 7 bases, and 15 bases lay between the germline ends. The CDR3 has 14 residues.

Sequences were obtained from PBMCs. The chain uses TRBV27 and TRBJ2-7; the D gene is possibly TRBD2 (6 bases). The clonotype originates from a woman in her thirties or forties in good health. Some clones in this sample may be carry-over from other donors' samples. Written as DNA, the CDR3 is TGTGCCAGCAGTTTAACTCCCGACCGGGGGGAGCAGTACTTC. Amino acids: CASSLTPDRGEQYF.